This T cell receptor beta chain was recorded in a study of blood T cell repertoires in COVID-19. Overall study: Italy, Spain and the United States were the sources of the convalescent and acute COVID-19 samples. T cells, B-cell-depleted T cells, or PBMCs supplied cDNA or gDNA.

The junction had 4 bases not matched to a gene; V was cut back by 2 bases and J by 7 bases. Germline loops: CDR1 SEHNR, CDR2 FQNEAQ (reference sequence). This CDR3 has 15 amino acids. As originally analysed: Estimates of nucleated cell counts were drawn from the amplification of reference gene primers. The data were produced by immunoSEQ multiplex PCR, yet TCRdb's version contains in-frame clones alone and is incomplete. Clone size and V and J calls were adopted from that table, with D and trimming inferred from the DNA. The table lists roughly 200,000 clones, approximately 81% of them singletons. This sequence was found in a human donor in a cohort sampled during active COVID-19. Material for sequencing was peripheral blood. This chain connects TRBV7-9 to TRBJ2-1, with 11 bases lining up with TRBD2. Here the CDR3 DNA reads TGTGCCAGCAGCTTACTAGCGGGGGGAAGGAATGAGCAGTTCTTC. Its protein is CASSLLAGGRNEQFF.